This T cell receptor (beta chain) was retrieved from a study of monozygotic twins with inflammatory bowel disease. The V gene's germline CDR1 is SGHVS and CDR2 FNYEAQ. This CDR3 is built from 11 residues. TCRdb reanalyzed the 5' RACE reads and collapses them to one entry per CDR3 protein, without DNA. Its table records fewer than 200,000 distinct CDR3 sequences. V usage is TRBV7-6 and J usage is TRBJ2-7. Sequences were obtained from blood. The sequence derives from a human donor with ulcerative colitis or Crohn's disease, or a healthy co-twin of an affected twin (not recorded which). The chain's CDR3 is CASSSMREQYF. Variable domain in full (rest from reference TRBV7-6 and TRBJ2-7): GAGVSQSPRYKVTKRGQDVALRCDPISGHVSLYWYRQALGQGPEFLTYFNYEAQQDKSGLPNDRFSAERPEGSISTLTIQRTEQRDSAMYRCASSSMREQYFGPGTRLTVT.